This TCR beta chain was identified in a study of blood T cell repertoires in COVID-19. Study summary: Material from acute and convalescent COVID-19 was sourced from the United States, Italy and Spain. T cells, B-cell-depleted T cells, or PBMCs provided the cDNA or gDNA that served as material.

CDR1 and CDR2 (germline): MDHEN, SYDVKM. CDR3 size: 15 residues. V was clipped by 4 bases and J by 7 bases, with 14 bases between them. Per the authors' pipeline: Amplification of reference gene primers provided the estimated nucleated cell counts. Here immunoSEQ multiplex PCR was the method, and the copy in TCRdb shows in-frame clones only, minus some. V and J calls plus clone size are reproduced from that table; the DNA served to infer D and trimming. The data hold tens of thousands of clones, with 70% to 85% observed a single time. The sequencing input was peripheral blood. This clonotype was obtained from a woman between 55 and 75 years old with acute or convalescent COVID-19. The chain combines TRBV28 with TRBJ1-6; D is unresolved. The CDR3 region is CASSSPTLANSPLHF. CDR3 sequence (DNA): TGTGCCAGCAGTTCCCCTACATTAGCAAATTCACCCCTCCACTTT.